This TCR beta chain is drawn from a study of PD-1 blockade in classical Hodgkin lymphoma (TCRdb year 2020). With regard to the full study: Nivolumab dosing was 3 mg/kg intravenously every 2 weeks, continuing until either disease progression or unacceptable toxicity. The study used TCR beta sequencing and CyTOF to define a peripheral blood immune signature of response to PD-1 blockade in classical Hodgkin lymphoma. What the work shows at the level of the full study, not this receptor alone: Trial patients achieving complete response had baseline diversity similar to newly diagnosed patients, whereas partial responders and progressors had significantly lower diversity. Newly diagnosed patients were reported to have lower baseline TCR diversity than healthy donors, and relapsed/refractory patients were reported to have lower baseline TCR diversity still. Patients starting nivolumab less than 1 year after ASCT had lower diversity and were excluded from later analyses to avoid confounding by immune reconstitution. A significant rise by C4D1 was seen in CD4+ but not CD8+ TCR diversity (p=0.0027 vs p=0.16), with the rise being most apparent in complete responders (p=0.02). Only a single clinical trial cohort was studied, and what caused the repertoire differences, possibly disease activity or prior therapy, remained undefined.

The Qiagen DNeasy kit was used to extract genomic DNA from unsorted PBMCs and from the negatively selected CD4+ and CD8+ fractions. Using primers that anneal to V and J segments, immunoSEQ multiplex PCR amplified the TCR beta CDR3 regions. Amplification bias was minimized using a synthetic immune receptor repertoire, and residual bias was removed computationally after sequencing. In the paper's pipeline: Custom Python scripts were used to quantify repertoire diversity as the Shannon entropy index. The unsorted, CD4+ and CD8+ repertoires were each analyzed separately, with the exception of combined analyses, where CD4+ and CD8+ sequences were merged in silico. Clonal expansion was defined as at least a 2-fold frequency increase after treatment relative to C1D1, with a pseudocount of 0.5 for undetected baseline clones. Clones with 0 or 1 copy at C1D1 were classified as singleton clones, and clones with 2 or more copies were classified as non-singleton clones. Clones expanded in unsorted samples were annotated as CD4+, CD8+ or unknown by matching protein sequences in sorted samples from the same patient. Wilcoxon tests on paired samples were used to test diversity changes from C1D1 to C4D1. TCRdb carries this immuneACCESS record with in-frame sequences only. Its versions omit some clonotypes, under half of them owing to an unresolved V gene in the studies checked, with the rest unexplained. V, J and clone size were drawn from that table, and D and trimming were deduced from the DNA. This sample lists about 18,000 clones; over 75% were detected once. Roughly 22% of the sample lies in the top ten.

The label giving this sample's time point can be read as: cycle 1 day 1 (C1D1), immediately before nivolumab initiation. Every trial patient had relapsed after autologous stem cell transplantation, and cohorts A, B and C differed in prior brentuximab vedotin exposure. The trial cohort was composed of 56 patients with relapsed/refractory classical Hodgkin lymphoma, for whom complete response, partial response or progressive disease was recorded as best overall response. Single-agent nivolumab was administered to trial patients in the multi-cohort phase II CheckMate 205 trial. An independent review committee assessed best overall response by applying the 2007 International Working Group response criteria. Trial PBMCs were obtained immediately prior to nivolumab initiation (C1D1) and on therapy at cycle 2 day 1 and cycle 4 day 1. Peripheral blood was collected in 8 mL Vacutainer Cell Preparation Tubes, from which PBMCs were isolated by centrifugation and then cryopreserved.

This clone occurred a few times. No antigen is known for it. The sample holds no much larger clone one base away, and base qualities are not on file. The TCR was taken from a human donor with classical Hodgkin lymphoma. The specimen was peripheral blood mononuclear cells (PBMCs), collected at baseline.

In nucleotide form, the sequence is TGCGCCAGCAGCTTGGTGGGGGCCGGGGGAAACACCATATATTTT. This sequence encodes CASSLVGAGGNTIYF. The chain couples TRBV5-1 to TRBJ1-3; the D gene is perhaps TRBD1, on 6 matching bases. The CDR1 and CDR2 encoded by the germline V gene are SGHRS and YFSETQ. The CDR3 spans 15 residues, from the cysteine through the phenylalanine. Only CDR3 DNA is held: 45 bases, read in frame from base 1. V and J are truncated by 0 bases and 4 bases respectively, leaving an intervening sequence of 11 bases. This CDR3, with the reference TRBV5-1 and TRBJ1-3 proteins standing in past its ends, gives the full variable domain KAGVTQTPRYLIKTRGQQVTLSCSPISGHRSVSWYQQTPGQGLQFLFEYFSETQRNKGNFPGRFSGRQFSNSRSEMNVSTLELGDSALYLCASSLVGAGGNTIYFGEGSWLTVV.